This is a list of T cell receptor beta chains from one sample in a study of T cell changes during pregnancy in multiple sclerosis. This table comes from immunoSEQ multiplex PCR, and its TCRdb copy is limited to in-frame clones, with some not included. The repertoire holds tens of thousands of clones, with about 90% as singletons. The sequenced sample was CD4+ T cells from peripheral blood mononuclear cells, obtained before pregnancy. The receptors derive from a female donor with multiple sclerosis, enrolled in a pregnancy study. CDR3s include the opening cysteine and the closing phenylalanine or tryptophan.

v_call	j_call	cdr3_aa
TRBV30	TRBJ2-1	CAWTSGSPYNEQFF
TRBV28	TRBJ1-5	CASSFRIRGVGQPQHF
TRBV7-8	TRBJ2-5	CASTTWGGREETQYF
TRBV30	TRBJ1-6	CAWTSRGKTENSPLHF
TRBV30	TRBJ2-7	CAWKAGSAALEQYF
TRBV29-1	TRBJ1-1	CSVARQQPNTEAFF
TRBV6-5	TRBJ1-2	CASGGRGGDGYTF
TRBV19	TRBJ2-2	CASSNRQGTGELFF
TRBV11-3	TRBJ1-5	CASSSGHLNQPQHF
TRBV7-2	TRBJ1-1	CASSLLFQVEAFF
TRBV7-8	TRBJ1-5	CASSKGDQPQHF
TRBV27	TRBJ1-5	CASRKAGTGSQPQHF
TRBV29-1	TRBJ1-4	CSVGGLSREKLFF
TRBV27	TRBJ2-3	CASSLAAAGTDTQYF
TRBV11-3	TRBJ2-3	CASSLLSGGPVTDTQYF
TRBV9	TRBJ1-1	CASSEGQNTEAFF
TRBV30	TRBJ2-6	CASQGAGANVLTF
TRBV11-2	TRBJ2-1	CASSHLGTSGIEQFF
TRBV4-2	TRBJ2-6	CASSQITGSGANVLTF
TRBV19	TRBJ2-7	CASSIQGRGYEQYF
TRBV5-4	TRBJ2-3	CASGPGQVIDTQYF
TRBV18	TRBJ1-1	CASSPPRRDRGPLNTEAFF